A selection of T cell receptor beta chains follows, all from one sample in a study of response to subunit inactivated influenza vaccine. One entry per CDR3 protein, called by TCRdb with MiXCR from the RT-PCR reads. The sample has approximately 700,000 distinct CDR3 sequences, approximately 14% seen once; the top ten hold roughly 11%. The sequencing used PBMCs from blood, collected approximately 12 days after vaccination. Receptors originate from a man aged 50 to 60 who received an inactivated influenza vaccine. Each CDR3 is given with its conserved first and last residue. D genes are given only for firm matches. For some rows the clone size is stated as once, few or many, or as a class when expanded; others skip it.

v_gene,j_gene,d_gene,abundance,CDR3aa,CDR3nt
TRBV10-3,TRBJ1-5,TRBD1,many,CAISESWTGSNQPQHF,TGTGCCATCAGTGAGTCGTGGACAGGGAGCAATCAGCCCCAGCATTTT
TRBV21-1,TRBJ2-1,NA,NA,CASRAGGDDEQFF,TGTGCCAGCAGAGCGGGGGGGGATGATGAGCAGTTCTTC
TRBV6-2/TRBV6-3,TRBJ2-4,TRBD1,NA,CASSYSGTGNIQYF,TGTGCCAGCAGTTACTCCGGGACAGGAAACATTCAGTACTTC
TRBV2,TRBJ1-4,NA,NA,CASRKWDRNEKLFF,TGTGCCAGCAGAAAATGGGATCGGAATGAAAAACTGTTTTTT
TRBV3-1,TRBJ2-7,NA,few,CASSQAGWNEQYF,TGTGCCAGCAGCCAAGCGGGTTGGAACGAGCAGTACTTC
TRBV7-2,TRBJ2-7,TRBD2,NA,CASSLSRSGGSYEQYF,TGTGCCAGCAGCTTGTCTCGTAGCGGGGGATCCTACGAGCAGTACTTC
TRBV4-2,TRBJ2-7,NA,NA,CASSQEFGSGYEQYF,TGTGCCAGCAGCCAAGAGTTCGGTAGCGGCTACGAGCAGTACTTC
TRBV12-3/TRBV12-4,TRBJ1-3,NA,few,CASSHRITGRGGRNTIYF,TGTGCCAGCAGTCATCGCATAACGGGACGGGGGGGTAGAAACACCATATATTTT
TRBV28,TRBJ2-1,NA,NA,CASSLRLASSYNEQFF,TGTGCCAGCAGTTTACGGTTAGCGTCCTCCTACAATGAGCAGTTCTTC
TRBV20-1,TRBJ2-3,NA,many,CSARVRDTQYF,TGCAGTGCTAGAGTGAGAGATACGCAGTATTTT
TRBV5-6,TRBJ1-3,NA,many,CASSGRAGNTIYF,TGTGCCAGCAGCGGCAGAGCTGGAAACACCATATATTTT
TRBV21-1,TRBJ2-3,NA,few,CASTLSAPTDTQYF,TGTGCCAGCACCCTTTCAGCCCCCACAGATACGCAGTATTTT
TRBV7-8,TRBJ2-1,TRBD2,NA,CASSLFLAGGRYSRDEQFF,TGTGCCAGCAGCTTATTTCTAGCGGGGGGGCGGTATAGTAGAGATGAGCAGTTCTTC
TRBV20-1,TRBJ1-6,NA,NA,CSARDLQRGSTSPLHF,TGCAGTGCTAGAGATCTCCAGAGAGGATCCACTTCACCCCTCCACTTT
TRBV7-9,TRBJ1-6,NA,NA,CASSPGQSYNSPLHF,TGTGCCAGCAGCCCAGGACAGAGCTATAATTCACCCCTCCACTTT
TRBV11-2,TRBJ1-1,TRBD1,NA,CASSSLKAVTGGVAEAFF,TGTGCCAGCAGCTCCCTAAAGGCAGTGACAGGGGGGGTTGCTGAAGCTTTCTTT
TRBV10-3,TRBJ2-1,TRBD2,once,CAIAGGLAGVSSYNEQFF,TGTGCCATCGCAGGAGGACTAGCGGGGGTTAGCTCCTACAATGAGCAGTTCTTC
TRBV5-6,TRBJ1-1,NA,NA,CASSLVGEFGTTEAFF,TGTGCCAGCAGCTTGGTGGGGGAATTTGGAACAACTGAAGCTTTCTTT
TRBV11-2,TRBJ2-2,NA,few,CASSHHFGARTGELFF,TGTGCCAGCAGCCATCACTTCGGGGCGCGGACCGGGGAGCTGTTTTTT
TRBV15,TRBJ1-1,NA,NA,CATSSVEGGSEAFF,TGTGCCACCAGCAGCGTCGAGGGAGGCTCTGAAGCTTTCTTT
TRBV5-1,TRBJ1-5,NA,many,CASSQEGGNQPQHF,TGCGCCAGCAGCCAAGAGGGGGGCAATCAGCCCCAGCATTTT
TRBV9,TRBJ2-6,NA,NA,CASSPRGDSGANVLTF,TGTGCCAGCAGCCCCAGAGGGGACTCTGGGGCCAACGTCCTGACTTTC
TRBV28,TRBJ1-5,TRBD1,NA,CASSLWDRSKPQHF,TGTGCCAGCAGTTTATGGGACAGGAGCAAGCCCCAGCATTTT
TRBV5-1,TRBJ1-1,TRBD1,few,CASSFGTGALLNTEAFF,TGCGCCAGCAGCTTTGGGACAGGAGCTTTATTGAACACTGAAGCTTTCTTT
TRBV20-1,TRBJ1-4,NA,once,CSASRDVARAVSDEKLFF,TGCAGTGCTAGCAGGGACGTGGCCAGAGCCGTTAGCGATGAAAAACTGTTTTTT
TRBV20-1,TRBJ2-3,NA,few,CTVGDTQYF,TGCACTGTTGGGGATACGCAGTATTTT